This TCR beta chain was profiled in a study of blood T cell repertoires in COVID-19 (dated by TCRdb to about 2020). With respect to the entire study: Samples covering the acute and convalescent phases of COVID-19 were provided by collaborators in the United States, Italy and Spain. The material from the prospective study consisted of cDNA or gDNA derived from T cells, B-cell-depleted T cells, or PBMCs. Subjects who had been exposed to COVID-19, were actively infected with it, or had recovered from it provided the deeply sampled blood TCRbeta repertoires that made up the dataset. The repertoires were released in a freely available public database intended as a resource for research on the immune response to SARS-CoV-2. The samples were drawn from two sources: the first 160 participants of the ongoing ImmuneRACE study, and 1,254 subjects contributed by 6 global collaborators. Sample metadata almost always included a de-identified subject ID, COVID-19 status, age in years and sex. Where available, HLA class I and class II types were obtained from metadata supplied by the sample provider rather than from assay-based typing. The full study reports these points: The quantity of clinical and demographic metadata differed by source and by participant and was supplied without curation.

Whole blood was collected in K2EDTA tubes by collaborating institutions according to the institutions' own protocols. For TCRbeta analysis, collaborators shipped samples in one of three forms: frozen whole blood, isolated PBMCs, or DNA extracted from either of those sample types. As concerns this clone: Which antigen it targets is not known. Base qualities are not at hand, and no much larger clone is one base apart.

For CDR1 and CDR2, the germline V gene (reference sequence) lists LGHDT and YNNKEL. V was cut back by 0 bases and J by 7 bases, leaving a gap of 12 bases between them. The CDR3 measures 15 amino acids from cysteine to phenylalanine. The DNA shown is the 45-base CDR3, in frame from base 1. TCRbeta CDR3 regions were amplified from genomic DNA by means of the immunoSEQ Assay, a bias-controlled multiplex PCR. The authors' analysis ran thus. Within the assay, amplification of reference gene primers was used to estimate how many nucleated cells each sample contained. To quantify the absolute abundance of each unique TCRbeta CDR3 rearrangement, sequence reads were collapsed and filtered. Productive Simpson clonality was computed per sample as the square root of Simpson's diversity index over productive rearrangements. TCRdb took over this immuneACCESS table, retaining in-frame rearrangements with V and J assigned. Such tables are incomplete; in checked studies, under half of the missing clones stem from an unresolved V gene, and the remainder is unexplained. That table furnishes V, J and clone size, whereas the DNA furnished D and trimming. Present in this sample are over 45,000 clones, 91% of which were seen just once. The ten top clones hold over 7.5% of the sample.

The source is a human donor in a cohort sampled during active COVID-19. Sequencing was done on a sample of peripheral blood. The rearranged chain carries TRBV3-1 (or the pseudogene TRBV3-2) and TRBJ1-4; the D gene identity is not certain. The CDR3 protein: CASSQEAGPGEKLFF. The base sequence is TGTGCCAGCAGCCAAGAGGCCGGTCCGGGTGAAAAACTGTTTTTT.